This TCR beta chain was sequenced for a study of Ad26.COV2.S vaccination and SARS-CoV-2 variants. Study observations and caveats: Spike-specific TCR breadth in vaccine recipients exceeded that seen in placebo recipients. Reported post-vaccination CD8+ and CD4+ T cell responses to spike showed substantial breadth. The TCR breadth and depth analyses may have understated or missed part of the total T cell responses.

Germline assignment: CDR1 LNHDA and CDR2 SQIVND (reference sequence). The V end was cut by 0 bases, the J end by 0 bases, with 8 bases between. This CDR3 has 15 residues. Here immunoSEQ multiplex PCR was the method, and the copy in TCRdb shows in-frame clones only, minus some. The sample has tens of thousands of clones; less than 85% are singletons. This clone has only one observation. The target antigen is unknown. The source of this sequence is a human donor who had recovered from COVID-19. This rearrangement joins TRBV19 to TRBJ1-2; D unresolved. Sequencing used peripheral blood, obtained after recovery from COVID-19. Here the CDR3 reads CASSIDGKANYGYTF. CDR3 nucleotide sequence: TGTGCCAGTAGTATAGATGGAAAAGCTAACTATGGCTACACCTTC.